This T cell receptor (beta chain) derives from a study of cytomegalovirus exposure and HLA in healthy donors. V was pared by 1 base and J by 0 bases, with 3 bases of the junction left unmatched. Germline CDR1 is PRHDT and CDR2 is FYEKMQ (reference sequence). This CDR3 spans 16 amino acids. TCRdb's table, derived via immunoSEQ multiplex PCR, lists solely in-frame clones and lacks some. The table shows 150,000 to 200,000 clones, with 86% occurring only once. The source is a man aged 25 to 40 in good health and CMV-seropositive. The V call is TRBV13, the J call TRBJ2-5; TRBD2 agrees at 9 bases. The sample consisted of PBMCs. The CDR3 nucleotides read TGTGCCAGCAGCTTAGAGGCTAGCGGGAACCAAGAGACCCAGTACTTC. Its translation: CASSLEASGNQETQYF.